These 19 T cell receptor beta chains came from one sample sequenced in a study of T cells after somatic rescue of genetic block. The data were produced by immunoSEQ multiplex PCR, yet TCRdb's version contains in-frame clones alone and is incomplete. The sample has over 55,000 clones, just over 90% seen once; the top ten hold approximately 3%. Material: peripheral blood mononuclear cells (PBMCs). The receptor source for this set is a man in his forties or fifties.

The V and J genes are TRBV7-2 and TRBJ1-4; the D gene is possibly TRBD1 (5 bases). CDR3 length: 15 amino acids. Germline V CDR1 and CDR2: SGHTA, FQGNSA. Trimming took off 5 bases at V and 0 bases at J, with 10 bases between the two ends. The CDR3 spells CASSLGDTTNEKLFF. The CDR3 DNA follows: TGTGCCAGCAGCCTAGGGGATACAACTAATGAAAAACTGTTTTTT.

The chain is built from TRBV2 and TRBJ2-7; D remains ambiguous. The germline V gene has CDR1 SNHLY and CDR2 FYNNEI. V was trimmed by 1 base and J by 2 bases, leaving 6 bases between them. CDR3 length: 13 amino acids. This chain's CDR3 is CASSEGAAYEQYF. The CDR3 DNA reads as TGTGCCAGCAGTGAAGGGGCAGCCTACGAGCAGTACTTC.

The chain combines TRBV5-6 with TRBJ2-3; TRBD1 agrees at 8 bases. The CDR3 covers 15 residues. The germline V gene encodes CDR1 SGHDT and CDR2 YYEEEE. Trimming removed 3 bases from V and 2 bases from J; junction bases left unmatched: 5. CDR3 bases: TGTGCCAGCAGCTGGGGGACAGGAAACACAGATACGCAGTATTTT. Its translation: CASSWGTGNTDTQYF.

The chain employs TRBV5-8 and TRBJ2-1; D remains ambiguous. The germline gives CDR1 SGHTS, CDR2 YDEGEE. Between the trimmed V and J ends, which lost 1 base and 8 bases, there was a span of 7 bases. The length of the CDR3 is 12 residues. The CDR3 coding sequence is TGTGCCAGCAGCTTGTATAGTTATGAGCAGTTCTTC. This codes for CASSLYSYEQFF. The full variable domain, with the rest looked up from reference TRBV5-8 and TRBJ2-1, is EAGVTQSPTHLIKTRGQQATLRCSPISGHTSVYWYQQALGLGLQFLLWYDEGEERNRGNFPPRFSGRQFPNYSSELNVNALELEDSALYLCASSLYSYEQFFGPGTRLTVL.

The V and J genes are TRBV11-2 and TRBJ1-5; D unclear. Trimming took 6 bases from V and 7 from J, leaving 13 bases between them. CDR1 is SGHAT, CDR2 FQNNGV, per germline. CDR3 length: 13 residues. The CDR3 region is CASSSGFRQPQHF. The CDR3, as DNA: TGTGCCAGCAGTTCAGGTTTTCGGCAGCCCCAGCATTTT.

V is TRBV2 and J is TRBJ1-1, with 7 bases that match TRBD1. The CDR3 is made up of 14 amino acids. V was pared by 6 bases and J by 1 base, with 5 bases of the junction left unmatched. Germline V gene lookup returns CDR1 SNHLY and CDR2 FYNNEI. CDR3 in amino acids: CASSRDRQNTEAFF. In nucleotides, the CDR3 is TGTGCCAGCAGCCGGGACAGACAGAACACTGAAGCTTTCTTT.

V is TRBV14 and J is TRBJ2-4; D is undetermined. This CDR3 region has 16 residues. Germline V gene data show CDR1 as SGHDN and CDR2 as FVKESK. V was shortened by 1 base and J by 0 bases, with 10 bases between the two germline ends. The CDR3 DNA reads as TGTGCCAGCAGCCAAGTCACCAATCTAGCCAAAAACATTCAGTACTTC. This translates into CASSQVTNLAKNIQYF.

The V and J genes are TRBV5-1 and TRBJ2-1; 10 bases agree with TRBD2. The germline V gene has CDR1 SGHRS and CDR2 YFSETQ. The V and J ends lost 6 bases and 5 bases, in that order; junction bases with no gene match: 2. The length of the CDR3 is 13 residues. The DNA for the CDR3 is TGCGCCAGCAAGCGGGGGGGTGACAATGAGCAGTTCTTC. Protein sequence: CASKRGGDNEQFF.

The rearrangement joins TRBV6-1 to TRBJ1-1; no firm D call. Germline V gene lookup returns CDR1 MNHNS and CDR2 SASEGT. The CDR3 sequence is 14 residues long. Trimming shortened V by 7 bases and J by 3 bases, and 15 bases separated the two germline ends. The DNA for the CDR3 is TGTGCCAGCACCCTAGCGGGGAGGGACACTGAAGCTTTCTTT. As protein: CASTLAGRDTEAFF.

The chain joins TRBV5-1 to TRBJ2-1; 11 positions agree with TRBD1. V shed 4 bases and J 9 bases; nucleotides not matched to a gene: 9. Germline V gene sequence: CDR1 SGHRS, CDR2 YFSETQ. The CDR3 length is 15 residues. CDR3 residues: CASSRWTGGLGEQFF. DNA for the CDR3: TGCGCCAGCAGCCGGTGGACAGGGGGCTTAGGTGAGCAGTTCTTC.

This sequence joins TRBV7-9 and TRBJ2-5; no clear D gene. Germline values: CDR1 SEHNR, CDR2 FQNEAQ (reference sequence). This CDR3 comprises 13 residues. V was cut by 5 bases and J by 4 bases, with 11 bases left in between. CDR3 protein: CASSKTSRETQYF. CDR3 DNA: TGTGCCAGCAGCAAGACGTCACGAGAGACCCAGTACTTC.

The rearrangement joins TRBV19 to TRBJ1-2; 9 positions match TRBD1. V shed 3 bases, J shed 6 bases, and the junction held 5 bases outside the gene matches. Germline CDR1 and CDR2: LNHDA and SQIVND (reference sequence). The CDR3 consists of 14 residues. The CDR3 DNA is TGTGCCAGTAGTATTACCGGGACAGGGCATGGCTACACCTTC. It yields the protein CASSITGTGHGYTF.

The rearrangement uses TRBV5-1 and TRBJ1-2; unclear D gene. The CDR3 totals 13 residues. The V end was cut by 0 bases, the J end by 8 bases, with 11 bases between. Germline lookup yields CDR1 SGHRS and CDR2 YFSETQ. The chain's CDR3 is CASSLDGGGGYTF. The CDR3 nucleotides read TGCGCCAGCAGCTTGGATGGTGGAGGAGGCTACACCTTC.

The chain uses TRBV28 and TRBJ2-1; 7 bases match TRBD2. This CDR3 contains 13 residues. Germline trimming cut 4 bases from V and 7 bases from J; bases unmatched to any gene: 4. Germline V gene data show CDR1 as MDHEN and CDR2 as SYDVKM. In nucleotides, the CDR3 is TGTGCCAGCAGTTCACTAGCGCCGAATGAGCAGTTCTTC. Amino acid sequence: CASSSLAPNEQFF. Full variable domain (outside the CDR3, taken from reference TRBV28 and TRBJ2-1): DVKVTQSSRYLVKRTGEKVFLECVQDMDHENMFWYRQDPGLGLRLIYFSYDVKMKEKGDIPEGYSVSREKKERFSLILESASTNQTSMYLCASSSLAPNEQFFGPGTRLTVL.

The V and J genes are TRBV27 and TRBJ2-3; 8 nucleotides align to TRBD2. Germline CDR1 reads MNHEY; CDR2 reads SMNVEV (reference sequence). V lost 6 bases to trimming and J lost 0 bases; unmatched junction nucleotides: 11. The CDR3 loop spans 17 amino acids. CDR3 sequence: CASRYSGGPYSTDTQYF. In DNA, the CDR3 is TGTGCCAGCAGATATTCGGGGGGGCCGTATAGCACAGATACGCAGTATTTT.

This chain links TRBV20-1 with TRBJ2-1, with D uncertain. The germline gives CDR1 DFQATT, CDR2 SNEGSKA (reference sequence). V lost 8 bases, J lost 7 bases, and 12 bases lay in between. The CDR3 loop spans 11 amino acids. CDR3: CSLKPENEQFF. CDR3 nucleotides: TGCAGTCTGAAACCAGAAAATGAGCAGTTCTTC.

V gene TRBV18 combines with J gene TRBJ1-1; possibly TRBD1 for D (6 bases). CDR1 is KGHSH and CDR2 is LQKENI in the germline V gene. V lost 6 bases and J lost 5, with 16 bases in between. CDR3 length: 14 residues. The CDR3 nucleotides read TGTGCCAGCTCCCTCTTGCCAGGGGATACTGAAGCTTTCTTT. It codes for CASSLLPGDTEAFF.

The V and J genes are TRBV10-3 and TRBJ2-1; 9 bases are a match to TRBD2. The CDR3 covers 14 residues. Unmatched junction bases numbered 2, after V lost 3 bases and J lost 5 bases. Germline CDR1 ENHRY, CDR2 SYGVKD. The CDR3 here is CAISDIAGDNEQFF. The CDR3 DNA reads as TGTGCCATCAGTGATATAGCGGGGGACAATGAGCAGTTCTTC.

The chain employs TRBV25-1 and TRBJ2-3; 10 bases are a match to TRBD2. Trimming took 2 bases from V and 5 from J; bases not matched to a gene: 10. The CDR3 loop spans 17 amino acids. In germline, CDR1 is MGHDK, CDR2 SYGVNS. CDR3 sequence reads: CASSELGLAGAEDTQYF. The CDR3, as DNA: TGTGCCAGCAGTGAACTCGGGCTAGCGGGGGCGGAAGATACGCAGTATTTT.